Each of the 25 T cell receptor beta chains below was sequenced from the same sample in a study of control samples from healthy donors and cancer patients. Assay: immunoSEQ multiplex PCR; the TCRdb copy retains only in-frame clones and omits some. The sample contains about 85,000 clones, approximately 89% of which appear only once. Source material: blood. These receptors all stem from a man between 50 and 59 years old in good health.

The chain combines TRBV10-2 with TRBJ1-6, with a possible D match to TRBD1 (6 bases). V gave up 0 bases and J gave up 7 bases, with 10 bases separating them. The CDR3 extends over 15 amino acids. The germline CDR1 and CDR2 sequences are WSHSY and SAAADI. The CDR3 spells CASSESGALNSPLHF. The CDR3 DNA is TGCGCCAGCAGTGAGTCGGGGGCCCTCAATTCACCCCTCCACTTT.

This clone was seen once. The chain joins TRBV30 to TRBJ2-5, with TRBD2 matching over 7 bases. Germline values: CDR1 GTSNPN, CDR2 SVGIG (reference sequence). V lost 1 base and J lost 2; bases outside the gene matches: 1. The CDR3 loop spans 13 amino acids. Written as DNA, the CDR3 is TGTGCCTGGAGTGCCGGGAGGCAAGAGACCCAGTACTTC. Its translation is CAWSAGRQETQYF.

A single count supports this clone. The chain combines TRBV27 with TRBJ2-1, with a tentative D call TRBD1 (6 bases). Germline CDR1 MNHEY, CDR2 SMNVEV (reference sequence). Trimming shortened V by 5 bases and J by 1 base, and 15 bases separated the two germline ends. This CDR3 is built from 16 residues. CDR3 loop: CASSLDRGGSYNEQFF. CDR3 in DNA: TGTGCCAGCAGTCTCGACAGAGGGGGATCCTACAATGAGCAGTTCTTC.

The rearrangement joins TRBV9 to TRBJ2-3; D may correspond to TRBD1 or TRBD2 (5 bases each). CDR3 length: 15 amino acids. Germline V gives CDR1 SGDLS, CDR2 YYNGEE. V was cut by 0 bases and J by 5 bases, with 13 bases left in between. The CDR3 DNA is TGTGCCAGCAGCGTAGATGTGGGGGTCGGAGATACGCAGTATTTT. Its protein product is CASSVDVGVGDTQYF. Full variable domain (outside the CDR3, taken from reference TRBV9 and TRBJ2-3): DSGVTQTPKHLITATGQRVTLRCSPRSGDLSVYWYQQSLDQGLQFLIQYYNGEERAKGNILERFSAQQFPDLHSELNLSSLELGDSALYFCASSVDVGVGDTQYFGPGTRLTVL.

The V and J genes are TRBV7-9 and TRBJ2-3; TRBD2 matches at 7 bases. V lost 1 base to trimming and J lost 5 bases; unmatched junction nucleotides: 3. The CDR3 has 14 amino acids. From germline, CDR1 is SEHNR and CDR2 FQNEAQ (reference sequence). CDR3 bases: TGTGCCAGCAGCTTAGGGACGGGGGGAGATACGCAGTATTTT. This gives the protein CASSLGTGGDTQYF.

The chain employs TRBV7-6 and TRBJ1-4; no definite D call. The germline gives CDR1 SGHVS, CDR2 FNYEAQ. Trimming shortened V by 1 base and J by 2 bases, and 14 bases separated the two germline ends. The CDR3 consists of 17 residues. CDR3 amino acids: CASSLDPGRLTNEKLFF. In DNA, the CDR3 is TGTGCCAGCAGCTTAGACCCCGGACGGCTTACTAATGAAAAACTGTTTTTT.

CDR3 region: CASSSVLDRNYGYTF. The CDR3 region has the DNA TGTGCCAGCAGCTCGGTCCTGGACAGAAACTATGGCTACACCTTC. The chain combines TRBV7-9 with TRBJ1-2, with a tentative D call TRBD1 (6 bases). The V end was cut by 4 bases, the J end by 2 bases, with 14 bases between. CDR1 and CDR2 (germline): SEHNR, FQNEAQ (reference sequence). The CDR3 is 15 amino acids.

V usage is TRBV6-1 and J usage is TRBJ1-2; D is ambiguous. CDR1 is MNHNS, CDR2 SASEGT, per germline. This CDR3 is 15 amino acids long. Deletions cut 1 base from V and 0 bases from J, with 9 bases between. CDR3 protein: CASSEGQVANYGYTF. CDR3 nucleotides: TGTGCCAGCAGTGAAGGGCAAGTCGCTAACTATGGCTACACCTTC.

V and J are TRBV14 and TRBJ1-1; D not resolved. Per the germline V gene, CDR1 is SGHDN and CDR2 is FVKESK. The CDR3 has 14 residues. Trimming removed 4 bases from V and 0 bases from J, with 9 bases in between. The CDR3 nucleotides are TGTGCCAGCAGCCGACCTGGGATGAACACTGAAGCTTTCTTT. As protein: CASSRPGMNTEAFF.

The V gene is TRBV10-2, the J gene TRBJ1-5; D unresolved. The CDR3 sequence is 15 residues long. The ends were cut back, 0 bases at V and 6 bases at J, with 12 bases in the middle. Per the germline V gene, CDR1 is WSHSY and CDR2 is SAAADI. The chain's CDR3 is CASSESVSIAQPQHF. The DNA of the CDR3 is TGCGCCAGCAGTGAGTCGGTCAGTATAGCTCAGCCCCAGCATTTT.

The CDR3 region has the DNA TGCAGTGCTAGTATCGGGGCCGTGAACACTGAAGCTTTCTTT. Protein: CSASIGAVNTEAFF. The chain combines TRBV20-1 with TRBJ1-1, with D tentatively TRBD1 (5 bases). The V and J ends lost 3 bases and 0 bases respectively, with 11 bases between them. Germline values: CDR1 DFQATT, CDR2 SNEGSKA (reference sequence). This CDR3 comprises 14 residues.

This chain joins TRBV18 and TRBJ2-3; TRBD2 might be the D (5 bases). V was cut by 4 bases and J by 1 base, with 12 bases left in between. The CDR3 totals 15 residues. The germline V gene encodes CDR1 KGHSH and CDR2 LQKENI. CDR3 DNA: TGTGCCAGCTCACTTGGACTGTCTCGCACAGATACGCAGTATTTT. It encodes CASSLGLSRTDTQYF.

The chain carries TRBV10-2 and TRBJ1-4, with 10 bases aligning to TRBD1. Germline assignment: CDR1 WSHSY and CDR2 SAAADI. The CDR3 is made up of 15 amino acids. V shed 1 base and J 8 bases; nucleotides not matched to a gene: 4. The CDR3 loop is CASSEWDRGKEKLFF. In DNA, the CDR3 is TGCGCCAGCAGTGAGTGGGACAGGGGCAAGGAAAAACTGTTTTTT.

V is TRBV11-3 and J is TRBJ2-2; D gene ambiguous. V was pared by 1 base and J by 4 bases, with 4 bases between. Germline-derived CDR1 and CDR2 are SGHNT and YENEEA. This CDR3 is 13 amino acids long. CDR3 nucleotide sequence: TGTGCCAGCAGCTTAGTTTCCACCGGGGAGCTGTTTTTT. Protein: CASSLVSTGELFF.

The chain joins TRBV15 to TRBJ1-2; no clear D gene. The CDR3 sequence is 15 residues long. Germline values: CDR1 LNHNV, CDR2 YYDKDF (reference sequence). Trimming removed 3 bases at V and 6 bases at J, with 17 bases between. As DNA, the CDR3 is TGTGCCACCAGCAGGGCGACGACCGGGGAGGATGGCTACACCTTC. Amino acids: CATSRATTGEDGYTF.

The rearrangement uses TRBV5-5 and TRBJ2-5; perhaps TRBD2 as D (6 bases). This CDR3 region has 14 residues. Trimming took off 0 bases at V and 3 bases at J, with 9 bases between the two ends. Germline CDR1 reads SGHKS; CDR2 reads YYEKEE (reference sequence). CDR3 DNA sequence: TGTGCCAGCAGCTTGGAGCCGGGGGAAGAGACCCAGTACTTC. Its protein product is CASSLEPGEETQYF.

This rearrangement joins TRBV6-5 to TRBJ2-5; D might be TRBD1 or TRBD2, each matching 6 bases. Germline V gene data show CDR1 as MNHEY and CDR2 as SVGAGI. This CDR3 contains 14 residues. Trimming stripped 7 bases from V and 2 bases from J, with 14 bases between. CDR3 sequence (DNA): TGTGCCAGCACGTATAGGGGGGATCAAGAGACCCAGTACTTC. Its protein is CASTYRGDQETQYF.

V gene TRBV18 combines with J gene TRBJ2-4; the D is unclear. V was cut by 9 bases and J by 0 bases, with 9 bases left in between. CDR1 is KGHSH, CDR2 LQKENI, per germline. The CDR3 totals 13 residues. CDR3 region: CASTTVAKNIQYF. DNA of the CDR3: TGTGCCAGTACGACGGTAGCCAAAAACATTCAGTACTTC. Based on the CDR3 plus reference TRBV18 and TRBJ2-4, the full variable domain is NAGVMQNPRHLVRRRGQEARLRCSPMKGHSHVYWYRQLPEEGLKFMVYLQKENIIDESGMPKERFSAEFPKEGPSILRIQQVVRGDSAAYFCASTTVAKNIQYFGAGTRLSVL.

The sample holds a few counts of this clone. The V call is TRBV27, the J call TRBJ1-1; 7 bases align to TRBD1. V shed 6 bases and J 7 bases; nucleotides not matched to a gene: 11. The CDR3 extends over 14 amino acids. The V gene's germline CDR1 is MNHEY and CDR2 SMNVEV (reference sequence). CDR3 protein: CASSQQGNPDEAFF. DNA of the CDR3: TGTGCCAGCAGCCAACAGGGGAACCCGGATGAAGCTTTCTTT.

J is TRBJ1-1 and V is TRBV5-1; the match to TRBD1 covers 7 bases. The CDR3 extends over 13 amino acids. Germline V gene data show CDR1 as SGHRS and CDR2 as YFSETQ. V shed 7 bases and J 0 bases; nucleotides not matched to a gene: 3. The CDR3 sequence is CASGQDVNTEAFF. CDR3 DNA: TGCGCCAGCGGACAGGATGTGAACACTGAAGCTTTCTTT.

J is TRBJ2-1 and V is TRBV27; 7 bases are shared with TRBD1. The CDR3 has 13 amino acids. Germline CDR1 is MNHEY and CDR2 is SMNVEV (reference sequence). Trimming cost V 3 bases and J 8 bases; bases outside gene matches: 4. The CDR3 sequence is CASSLGQTDEQFF. The CDR3, as DNA: TGTGCCAGCAGTTTGGGACAGACCGATGAGCAGTTCTTC.

On this clone itself: Other DNA sequences of this sample code for an identical CDR3. This chain links TRBV3-1 (or the pseudogene TRBV3-2) with TRBJ1-4, with no clear D. The CDR3 consists of 13 residues. The V gene lost 1 base and the J gene lost 8 bases, with 8 bases spanning the gap. The germline V gene encodes CDR1 LGHDT and CDR2 YNNKEL (reference sequence). CDR3 nucleotides: TGTGCCAGCAGCCAAGGCGATGGGGAAAAACTGTTTTTT. Its protein product is CASSQGDGEKLFF.

The rearrangement joins TRBV18 to TRBJ1-2; a weak D match, TRBD1 (6 bases). V lost 4 bases and J 8 bases, leaving 14 bases between the germline ends. The CDR3 consists of 13 residues. From germline, CDR1 is KGHSH and CDR2 LQKENI. CDR3: CASSQGDRRGYTF. For the CDR3, the DNA is TGTGCCAGCTCACAGGGGGATCGGCGCGGCTACACCTTC.

This chain uses TRBV5-6 with TRBJ2-3; D assignment may be TRBD1 or TRBD2 (5 bases each). The V gene lost 2 bases and the J gene lost 6 bases, with 16 bases spanning the gap. Germline assignment: CDR1 SGHDT and CDR2 YYEEEE. This CDR3 region has 15 residues. CDR3 sequence reads: CASSFRGPGWDTQYF. CDR3 sequence (DNA): TGTGCCAGCAGCTTTCGGGGACCGGGTTGGGATACGCAGTATTTT.

The chain carries TRBV7-9 and TRBJ2-2; the match to TRBD1 covers 9 bases. CDR3 length: 16 amino acids. After removal of 5 bases from V and 4 bases from J, the junction contained 8 bases not matched to a gene. The V gene's germline CDR1 is SEHNR and CDR2 FQNEAQ (reference sequence). DNA for the CDR3: TGTGCCAGCAGCCCAGGGACAGGGTTGAGCACCGGGGAGCTGTTTTTT. The encoded protein is CASSPGTGLSTGELFF.